This T cell receptor beta chain was recorded in a study of cytomegalovirus exposure and HLA in healthy donors. Study results and caveats: It was in a later analysis that TCR association rates were seen to vary by HLA locus, highest for DRB1 and lowest for HLA-C.

PCR amplification relied on 60 Vbeta primers (plus 13 Jbeta primers). Method: immunoSEQ multiplex PCR; TCRdb's copy keeps in-frame clones and lacks some. The data show approximately 6,700 clones, about half seen once. The CDR3 length is 15 residues. V was pared by 0 bases and J by 7 bases, with 13 bases between. CDR1 and CDR2 (germline): LGHNA, YNFKEQ. This clone appeared a few times. Its target is not known. Sample: PBMCs. This chain uses TRBV4-2 with TRBJ1-5; D gene uncertain. The TCR originated in a man between 25 and 39 years old in good health and CMV-seropositive. CDR3 amino acids: CASSQDVGSGQPQHF. The CDR3 region has the DNA TGTGCCAGCAGCCAAGATGTGGGCAGCGGGCAGCCCCAGCATTTT.